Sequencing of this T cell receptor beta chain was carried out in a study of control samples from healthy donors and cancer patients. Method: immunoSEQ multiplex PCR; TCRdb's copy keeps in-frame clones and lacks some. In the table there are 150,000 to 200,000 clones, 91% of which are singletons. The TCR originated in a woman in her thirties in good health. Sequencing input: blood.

The CDR3, as DNA: TGTGCCAGCAGTAGGGACAACTCTGGGGCCAACGTCCTGACTTTC. Translation: CASSRDNSGANVLTF. This chain joins TRBV6-5 and TRBJ2-6; perhaps TRBD1 as D (6 bases). Trimming took off 5 bases at V and 0 bases at J, with 8 bases between the two ends. CDR3 length: 15 amino acids. Germline V gene sequence: CDR1 MNHEY, CDR2 SVGAGI.